The rows below give T cell receptor beta chains drawn from one sample of a study of early stage breast cancer tumors. The table came from immunoSEQ multiplex PCR; TCRdb's copy has only in-frame clones and leaves some out. The data hold about 14,000 clones, with 84% observed a single time. The sample comprised normal breast tissue next to the tumor. These receptors all stem from a person younger than 45 with breast cancer. Each CDR3 is given with its conserved first and last residue. D genes are given only for firm matches. Size is stated for part of the rows, as once, few or many counts, or as a class when the clone is expanded.

abundance: .
v_gene: TRBV5-1
j_gene: TRBJ2-3
d_gene: .
CDR3nt: TGCGCCAGCTCCACAGGGGGGGGGCCTGGCACAGATACGCAGTATTTT
CDR3aa: CASSTGGGPGTDTQYF

abundance: .
v_gene: TRBV30
j_gene: TRBJ1-1
d_gene: .
CDR3nt: TGTGCCTGGAGTCCCTGGGTCGGCACTGAAGCTTTCTTT
CDR3aa: CAWSPWVGTEAFF

abundance: .
v_gene: TRBV6-1
j_gene: TRBJ1-1
d_gene: TRBD1
CDR3nt: TGTGCCAGCAGTGAACCGGACAGGGCAGCAGCTTTCTTT
CDR3aa: CASSEPDRAAAFF

abundance: .
v_gene: TRBV5-1
j_gene: TRBJ2-3
d_gene: .
CDR3nt: TGCGCCAGCAGCGCGGAGGGGGAGACGTACACAGATACGCAGTATTTT
CDR3aa: CASSAEGETYTDTQYF

abundance: .
v_gene: TRBV4-2
j_gene: TRBJ2-1
d_gene: TRBD2
CDR3nt: TGTGCCAGCAGCCAAGATCAAGGACTAGCCGCTTTCTTC
CDR3aa: CASSQDQGLAAFF

abundance: .
v_gene: TRBV4-1
j_gene: TRBJ2-2
d_gene: TRBD2
CDR3nt: TGCGCCAGCAGCCAGGCCGGGACTAGAAATTCCAATGCCCCTCTTTGGACCGGGGAGCTGTTTTTT
CDR3aa: CASSQAGTRNSNAPLWTGELFF

abundance: .
v_gene: TRBV6-5
j_gene: TRBJ2-1
d_gene: TRBD2
CDR3nt: TGTGCCAGCAGTAAGCGGGAGGGCCTGTCCAATGAGCAGTTCTTC
CDR3aa: CASSKREGLSNEQFF

abundance: .
v_gene: TRBV7-2
j_gene: TRBJ1-4
d_gene: .
CDR3nt: TGTGCCAGCAGCTCCGGGACACCTAATAATGAAAAACTGTTTTTT
CDR3aa: CASSSGTPNNEKLFF

abundance: .
v_gene: TRBV6-5
j_gene: TRBJ1-5
d_gene: TRBD1
CDR3nt: TGTGCCAGCAGTGACAGGGGAAATCAGCCCCAGCATTTT
CDR3aa: CASSDRGNQPQHF

abundance: .
v_gene: TRBV19
j_gene: TRBJ1-2
d_gene: .
CDR3nt: TGTGCCAGTAGTCTGAACCTCCCGGGACCTCCTAACTATGGCTACACCTTC
CDR3aa: CASSLNLPGPPNYGYTF

abundance: .
v_gene: TRBV9
j_gene: TRBJ1-2
d_gene: .
CDR3nt: TGTGCCAGCGGCAGGACATTAGGAGGCTACACCTTC
CDR3aa: CASGRTLGGYTF

abundance: .
v_gene: TRBV18
j_gene: TRBJ2-7
d_gene: .
CDR3nt: TGTGCCAGCTCCTACAGCATTTATCCCTACGAGCAGTACTTC
CDR3aa: CASSYSIYPYEQYF

abundance: .
v_gene: TRBV29-1
j_gene: TRBJ1-1
d_gene: TRBD1
CDR3nt: TGCAGCGTAACCCTGTGGACAGGGGAGGCTTTCTTT
CDR3aa: CSVTLWTGEAFF

abundance: few
v_gene: TRBV10-2
j_gene: TRBJ2-1
d_gene: TRBD2
CDR3nt: TGCGCCACCCAAGCGGGAGATGGGAACAATGAGCAGTTCTTC
CDR3aa: CATQAGDGNNEQFF

abundance: .
v_gene: TRBV6-1
j_gene: TRBJ2-3
d_gene: .
CDR3nt: TGTGCCAGCAGTGAACCCCGGGACAAACCAGGAACAGATACGCAGTATTTT
CDR3aa: CASSEPRDKPGTDTQYF

abundance: once
v_gene: TRBV18
j_gene: TRBJ1-4
d_gene: TRBD1
CDR3nt: TGTGCCAGCTCACGGGGGACAGACGAAAAACTGTTTTTT
CDR3aa: CASSRGTDEKLFF

abundance: .
v_gene: TRBV9
j_gene: TRBJ2-3
d_gene: TRBD1
CDR3nt: TGTGCCAGCAGTCAGGGGGACACAGATACGCAGTATTTT
CDR3aa: CASSQGDTDTQYF

abundance: .
v_gene: TRBV19
j_gene: TRBJ1-2
d_gene: .
CDR3nt: TGTGCCAGTAGTGACGCCGATAACTATGGCTACACCTTC
CDR3aa: CASSDADNYGYTF

abundance: few
v_gene: TRBV28
j_gene: TRBJ1-5
d_gene: .
CDR3nt: TGTGCCAGCAGACCAACAAATCAGCCCCAGCATTTT
CDR3aa: CASRPTNQPQHF

abundance: .
v_gene: TRBV2
j_gene: TRBJ2-3
d_gene: TRBD2
CDR3nt: TGTGCCAGCATCACTAGCGGGAGCACAGATACGCAGTATTTT
CDR3aa: CASITSGSTDTQYF

abundance: .
v_gene: TRBV30
j_gene: TRBJ1-3
d_gene: .
CDR3nt: TGTGCCTGGAGTGTCGGTTTTGGAAACACCATATATTTT
CDR3aa: CAWSVGFGNTIYF

abundance: once
v_gene: TRBV28
j_gene: TRBJ1-2
d_gene: .
CDR3nt: TGTGCCAGCAGTTTTCCAGGGGACTCCAACTATGGCTACACCTTC
CDR3aa: CASSFPGDSNYGYTF

abundance: .
v_gene: TRBV18
j_gene: TRBJ1-2
d_gene: .
CDR3nt: TGTGCCAGCTCACCACCGGTCCAGCGTTATGGCTACACCTTC
CDR3aa: CASSPPVQRYGYTF

abundance: few
v_gene: TRBV30
j_gene: TRBJ1-1
d_gene: TRBD1
CDR3nt: TGTGCCTGGAGTGGACAGGGGAGTACTGAAGCTTTCTTT
CDR3aa: CAWSGQGSTEAFF

abundance: .
v_gene: TRBV13
j_gene: TRBJ2-5
d_gene: TRBD2
CDR3nt: TGTGCCAGCAGCCAGGGACTAGCGGGAACTGTCGAGACCCAGTACTTC
CDR3aa: CASSQGLAGTVETQYF

abundance: once
v_gene: TRBV19
j_gene: TRBJ1-1
d_gene: .
CDR3nt: TGTGCCAGTAGCCCTAATGGGGGAGGTGCTTTCTTT
CDR3aa: CASSPNGGGAFF

abundance: .
v_gene: TRBV11-3
j_gene: TRBJ1-1
d_gene: TRBD1
CDR3nt: TGTGCCAGCAGCCAAGGGACAGGGGCGATGAACACTGAAGCTTTCTTT
CDR3aa: CASSQGTGAMNTEAFF

abundance: .
v_gene: TRBV7-2
j_gene: TRBJ2-3
d_gene: .
CDR3nt: TGTGCCAGCAGCCAACAGGGAACCGGCACAGATACGCAGTATTTT
CDR3aa: CASSQQGTGTDTQYF

abundance: .
v_gene: TRBV7-7
j_gene: TRBJ2-2
d_gene: TRBD1
CDR3nt: TGTGCTAGCAGCTTAACAGGGGTGAACACCGGGGAGCTGTTTTTT
CDR3aa: CASSLTGVNTGELFF

abundance: .
v_gene: TRBV5-1
j_gene: TRBJ2-3
d_gene: TRBD2
CDR3nt: TGCGCCAGCAGCTTGGGACTAGCGGCCACAGATACGCAGTATTTT
CDR3aa: CASSLGLAATDTQYF

abundance: .
v_gene: TRBV27
j_gene: TRBJ2-1
d_gene: TRBD2
CDR3nt: TGTGCCAGCACCAGGAGTAGCGGGAGTCCGGAGTTCTTC
CDR3aa: CASTRSSGSPEFF

abundance: .
v_gene: TRBV27
j_gene: TRBJ2-7
d_gene: .
CDR3nt: TGTGCCAGCAGCCACGATATGGTCGAGCAGTACTTC
CDR3aa: CASSHDMVEQYF

abundance: .
v_gene: TRBV7-8
j_gene: TRBJ1-5
d_gene: .
CDR3nt: TGTGCCAGCAGCTTACGTAGGACGATTAGCAATCAGCCCCAGCATTTT
CDR3aa: CASSLRRTISNQPQHF

abundance: .
v_gene: TRBV19
j_gene: TRBJ2-7
d_gene: .
CDR3nt: TGTGCCAGTAGTCCGGACAGACCCTACGAGCAGTACTTC
CDR3aa: CASSPDRPYEQYF

abundance: once
v_gene: TRBV7-8
j_gene: TRBJ2-7
d_gene: TRBD1
CDR3nt: TGTGCCAGCAGCTTGGGACAGAGCCCCTCCTACGAGCAGTACTTC
CDR3aa: CASSLGQSPSYEQYF

abundance: .
v_gene: TRBV10-2
j_gene: TRBJ2-2
d_gene: .
CDR3nt: TGCGCCAGCATGGGGATTGCCGGGGAGCTGTTTTTT
CDR3aa: CASMGIAGELFF

abundance: .
v_gene: TRBV6-6
j_gene: TRBJ1-3
d_gene: .
CDR3nt: TGTGCCAGCAGCTCAAGCTACTCTGGAAACACCATATATTTT
CDR3aa: CASSSSYSGNTIYF

abundance: .
v_gene: TRBV6-5
j_gene: TRBJ2-3
d_gene: TRBD2
CDR3nt: TGTGCCAGCAGCTTTAGCGGGAGTGGAAGGAATACGCAGTATTTT
CDR3aa: CASSFSGSGRNTQYF

abundance: .
v_gene: TRBV27
j_gene: TRBJ1-2
d_gene: .
CDR3nt: TGTGCCAGCAGTACCTTCGGGGCGGGGGTCTATGGCTACACCTTC
CDR3aa: CASSTFGAGVYGYTF